This record covers a single TCR beta chain. Its antigen is undetermined. TCRdb re-called the 5' RACE reads through MiXCR, storing one row per CDR3 protein. In the table there are 110,000 to 150,000 distinct CDR3 sequences, approximately 6.6% of which are singletons. This entry is derived from a study of T cells after yellow fever vaccination. General observations from the study: Reappearance after the booster was seen for most primary-vaccination clones, at 96% CD4 and less than 90% CD8. Peaking on day 5 versus 15, the secondary response was faster but weaker. Shared CD4/CD8 clonotypes were a small share, likely from convergent recombination.

CDR1 is LGHNA, CDR2 YSLEER, per germline. Losses at the gene ends were 5 bases for V and 4 bases for J; bases not matched to a gene: 9. CDR3 size: 15 residues. The chain carries TRBV4-3 and TRBJ2-7; 9 bases match TRBD1. This sequence was found in a man between 25 and 39 years old who received the YFV17D yellow fever vaccine. Sequenced here: CD4+ T cells sorted from PBMCs, sampled 10 days after the yellow fever booster vaccination. The CDR3 loop is CASSLTGTGPYEQYF. The CDR3 nucleotides read TGCGCCAGCAGCTTAACCGGGACAGGGCCATACGAGCAGTACTTC.